The 13 T cell receptor beta chains below come from one sample, sequenced in a study of CXCR3-negative and CXCR3-positive naive CD8 T cells. The TRB cDNA libraries were prepared by 5' RACE with UMI labels. Reprocessing the 5' RACE reads, TCRdb reports a single entry for every CDR3 protein and omits DNA. Its clone listing holds under 150,000 distinct CDR3 sequences. Their recognized antigens are unknown. General study results and limits: TRB CDR3 hydrophobicity was greater in CXCR3-positive naive cells than in CXCR3-negative naive cells.

Sequenced: naive CXCR3+ CD8+ T cells from blood. The subset: CD45RO-CCR7+CD27+CD95- naive CD8+ T cells expressing CXCR3 (TNR3+). Every receptor here comes from a human donor in good health. Some clones in this sample may be carry-over from other donors' samples.

This rearrangement joins TRBV2 to TRBJ1-1; TCRdb indicates TRBD1, and absent DNA this call remains unverified. Germline V lookup: CDR1 SNHLY, CDR2 FYNNEI. The CDR3 consists of 16 residues. The CDR3 is CASSEPPPSLNTEAFF.

J is TRBJ1-2 and V is TRBV18; TCRdb lists TRBD1, though no DNA is available to test this call. CDR1 is KGHSH and CDR2 is LQKENI in the germline V gene. The CDR3 totals 16 residues. The CDR3 region is CASSPPNEDRHYGYTF.

The CDR3 region is CASSEARYNEQFF. The chain has TRBV2 and TRBJ2-1. CDR3 length: 13 residues. Germline CDR1 reads SNHLY; CDR2 reads FYNNEI.

Here the CDR3 reads CASSFGQGNQPQHF. The chain joins TRBV7-2 to TRBJ1-5; the D call of TRBD1 rests on TCRdb alone, since no DNA is present to check it. Germline assignment: CDR1 SGHTA and CDR2 FQGNSA. CDR3 length equals 14 residues. Full variable domain (outside the CDR3, taken from reference TRBV7-2 and TRBJ1-5): GAGVSQSPSNKVTEKGKDVELRCDPISGHTALYWYRQSLGQGLEFLIYFQGNSAPDKSGLPSDRFSAERTGGSVSTLTIQRTQQEDSAVYLCASSFGQGNQPQHFGDGTRLSIL.

This chain links TRBV4-1 with TRBJ2-7; the D call from TCRdb, TRBD1, cannot be confirmed without DNA. Per the germline V gene, CDR1 is MGHRA and CDR2 is YSYEKL. The CDR3 runs 12 residues. The CDR3 here is CASSQDGNRGEF.

The J gene is TRBJ2-7, the V gene TRBV5-1; TCRdb's D call of TRBD1 is untestable without DNA. Germline CDR1 SGHRS, CDR2 YFSETQ. This CDR3 region has 15 residues. CDR3 loop: CASSPVADSFYEQYF.

The chain recombines TRBV4-1 with TRBJ2-7; TCRdb outputs TRBD1, but without DNA this stays unchecked. This CDR3 is 16 amino acids long. Germline CDR1 is MGHRA and CDR2 is YSYEKL. This CDR3 is CASSQEAGTLSYEQYF.

The rearrangement joins TRBV20-1 to TRBJ2-2. CDR1 DFQATT and CDR2 SNEGSKA come from the germline V gene (reference sequence). The CDR3 length is 15 residues. Here the CDR3 reads CSARDRSRGYGELFF.

The chain links TRBV21-1 to TRBJ1-5; TCRdb indicates TRBD1, and absent DNA this call remains unverified. TRBV21-1 is labeled a pseudogene. The CDR3 totals 16 residues. CDR3 sequence: CASSKYRGLNNQPQHF.

The V gene is TRBV29-1, the J gene TRBJ2-1. The germline V gene has CDR1 SQVTM and CDR2 ANQGSEA. The CDR3 consists of 13 residues. CDR3 in amino acids: CSVEGADYNEQFF.

The chain is built from TRBV28 and TRBJ1-1. This CDR3 has 13 amino acids. In germline, CDR1 is MDHEN, CDR2 SYDVKM. CDR3 region: CASSPRPNTEAFF.

The CDR3 protein is CASSSGTGTLSRQPQHF. The rearrangement uses TRBV7-2 and TRBJ1-5; TCRdb lists TRBD1, though no DNA is available to test this call. The CDR3 length is 17 residues. The germline gives CDR1 SGHTA, CDR2 FQGNSA.

The chain links TRBV2 to TRBJ2-3; TCRdb gives TRBD1 as the D gene, but with no DNA this cannot be confirmed. The V gene's germline CDR1 is SNHLY and CDR2 FYNNEI. This CDR3 region has 13 residues. The CDR3 sequence is CASSSPWIDTQYF.